Shown below are 4 T cell receptor beta chains from a single sample sequenced in a study of blood T cell repertoires in COVID-19. Sequenced by immunoSEQ multiplex PCR; TCRdb stores in-frame clones only, minus some. Of 260,000 or so clones listed, approximately 91% are singletons. Sequenced sample: peripheral blood. The origin of the receptors is a man aged 18 to 35 with active or convalescent COVID-19.

The J gene is TRBJ1-2, the V gene TRBV19; TRBD1 matches at 11 bases. V trimming: 7 bases; J trimming: 6 bases; junction bases outside the gene matches: 7. The CDR3 runs 14 residues. Germline V gene lookup returns CDR1 LNHDA and CDR2 SQIVND (reference sequence). CDR3 loop: CASIRTGGGNGYTF. The CDR3 bases are TGTGCCAGTATCCGGACAGGGGGCGGCAATGGCTACACCTTC.

The chain links TRBV6-1 to TRBJ2-3; 7 bases fit TRBD1. Germline V gene data show CDR1 as MNHNS and CDR2 as SASEGT. This CDR3 comprises 17 residues. The V segment lost 1 base and the J segment 2 bases; nucleotides outside the gene matches: 9. DNA for the CDR3: TGTGCCAGCAGTGAAGGTTCACAGGGGCCCCTCACAGATACGCAGTATTTT. This translates into CASSEGSQGPLTDTQYF.

The genes are TRBV3-1 (or the pseudogene TRBV3-2) and TRBJ1-2; weak D call: TRBD1 (6 bases). Germline loops: CDR1 LGHDT, CDR2 YNNKEL (reference sequence). This CDR3 has 15 residues. Trimming took 3 bases from V and 7 from J, leaving 18 bases between them. This CDR3 reads CASSQIWGGAGGYTF. Here the CDR3 DNA reads TGTGCCAGCAGCCAGATATGGGGGGGCGCAGGTGGCTACACCTTC.

The J gene is TRBJ2-7, the V gene TRBV12-3 or TRBV12-4, with a weak D call TRBD2 (6 bases). The CDR3 consists of 12 residues. Trimming removed 6 bases at V and 0 bases at J, with 6 bases between. The CDR3 reads CASRGGSYEQYF. CDR3 sequence (DNA): TGTGCCAGCAGGGGGGGCTCCTACGAGCAGTACTTC.